The rows below give T cell receptor beta chains drawn from one sample of a study of response to subunit inactivated influenza vaccine. TCRdb re-analysed the RT-PCR reads in MiXCR, keeping a single row per CDR3 protein. This sample has a few hundred thousand distinct CDR3 sequences, with 7.2% found just once. The starting material was PBMCs from blood, obtained about 23 months after vaccination. The receptors derive from a man aged 50 to 69 who received an inactivated influenza vaccine. The conserved cysteine and the conserved F or W are not part of the CDR3 here. Fields, in order: CDR3 length, J gene, V gene, CDR3 protein.

12,TRBJ2-7,TRBV6-5,ASSHLQGSYEQY
12,TRBJ1-2,TRBV12-2,ASRPLTGNYGYT
12,TRBJ2-7,TRBV20-1,SASGDQTAYEQY
12,TRBJ2-1,TRBV27,ASSLYATGNEQF
13,TRBJ1-6,TRBV5-6,ASSLGLKKNSPLH
11,TRBJ2-7,TRBV20-1,SASRQGSYEQY
10,TRBJ1-2,TRBV4-3,ASSQDWTTVA
13,TRBJ2-3,TRBV5-1,ASSPGDRSTDTQY
14,TRBJ2-3,TRBV7-2,ASSSLVRRGVDTQY
12,TRBJ2-2,TRBV20-1,SARERFDTGELF
13,TRBJ1-5,TRBV4-2,ASSPIQGRNQPQH
12,TRBJ2-7,TRBV7-8,ASSPFAGVYEQY
12,TRBJ2-2,TRBV20-1,SATRTGTMGELF
11,TRBJ1-4,TRBV29-1,SVVVGVGEKLF
14,TRBJ1-2,TRBV12-3/TRBV12-4,ASSLTQGTGFYGYT
11,TRBJ2-3,TRBV10-3,AISGGTGDTQY
16,TRBJ2-6,TRBV30,AWSGGSGRATGANVLT
12,TRBJ2-7,TRBV2,ASRRTGAGYEQY
10,TRBJ1-3,TRBV7-2,ASSFGGYTIY
11,TRBJ2-3,TRBV2,ATQGWGTDTQY
11,TRBJ1-6,TRBV20-1,SAKERNNSPLH
9,TRBJ2-5,TRBV29-1,SVGDRVTQY
13,TRBJ2-2,TRBV7-2,ASSLLASDTGELF
14,TRBJ2-3,TRBV5-1,ASSLVPSGTTDTQY
10,TRBJ2-5,TRBV29-1,SVARRSETQY
10,TRBJ2-7,TRBV29-1,SVTARSYEQY
7,TRBJ2-7,TRBV6-6,ASSSEQY
11,TRBJ2-4,TRBV30,AWSLQGENIQY